Given below is one TCR beta chain in context. The record originates from a study of long-term antiretroviral therapy in people with HIV. The libraries were made with immunoSEQ v3.0 at survey level. Generated by immunoSEQ multiplex PCR, the TCRdb table keeps only in-frame clones and is missing some. The sample consists of about 26,000 clones, more than 85% of them appearing once. This CDR3 is 13 amino acids long. Trimming shortened V by 6 bases and J by 3 bases, and 12 bases separated the two germline ends. Looked up from germline, CDR1 is LNHDA and CDR2 is SQIVND (reference sequence). The clonotype was recovered from a man between 40 and 49 years old with HIV. The sequenced sample was unsorted PBMCs, obtained around 2.6 years after starting antiretroviral therapy. The gene calls are TRBV19 and TRBJ2-7; D is perhaps TRBD2 (6 bases). The CDR3 loop is CASSSRGFYEQYF. CDR3 sequence (DNA): TGTGCCAGTAGCTCCCGGGGGTTCTACGAGCAGTACTTC. The full variable domain, rest sourced from reference TRBV19 and TRBJ2-7, is DGGITQSPKYLFRKEGQNVTLSCEQNLNHDAMYWYRQDPGQGLRLIYYSQIVNDFQKGDIAEGYSVSREKKESFPLTVTSAQKNPTAFYLCASSSRGFYEQYFGPGTRLTVT.